Following are 6 T cell receptor beta chains from one sample sequenced in a study of Ad26.COV2.S vaccination and SARS-CoV-2 variants. This table comes from immunoSEQ multiplex PCR, and its TCRdb copy is limited to in-frame clones, with some not included. In the table there are 300,000 to 400,000 clones, around four fifths of which are singletons. Treatment reported: some 19 received Ad26.COV2.S at low or high dose, single or two shots; a few received placebo; per-sample allocation not given. At day 63 after the first vaccine or placebo injection, samples were drawn. The sequencing here drew on peripheral blood, taken in a trial of Ad26.COV2.S vaccine versus placebo. Receptor source: a person between 18 and 60 years old who received the Ad26.COV2.S COVID-19 vaccine or a placebo.

This clone was detected only once. The chain links TRBV7-9 to TRBJ2-7, with 7 bases aligning to TRBD1. V lost 2 bases, J lost 1 base, and 5 bases stayed unmatched. The CDR3 has 15 residues. The germline V gene encodes CDR1 SEHNR and CDR2 FQNEAQ (reference sequence). The CDR3 region has the DNA TGTGCCAGCAGCTTAAGGGGGCTTACTTCCTACGAGCAGTACTTC. This codes for CASSLRGLTSYEQYF.

V gene TRBV11-2 combines with J gene TRBJ2-7, with 8 bases that match TRBD1. Germline-derived CDR1 and CDR2 are SGHAT and FQNNGV. V shed 3 bases, J shed 3 bases, and the junction held 1 base outside the gene matches. The CDR3 runs 13 residues. The CDR3 here is CASSFDRGYEQYF. CDR3 coding DNA: TGTGCCAGCAGCTTCGACAGGGGCTACGAGCAGTACTTC.

The V call is TRBV19, the J call TRBJ1-1, with D tentatively TRBD1 (6 bases). The germline V gene encodes CDR1 LNHDA and CDR2 SQIVND (reference sequence). Trimming cost V 7 bases and J 3 bases, with 18 bases left between them. This CDR3 has 15 amino acids. As DNA, the CDR3 is TGTGCCAGTAAAGCTGACAGGCCGGGGCACACTGAAGCTTTCTTT. It codes for CASKADRPGHTEAFF.

CDR3 nucleotides: TGTGCCAGCAGTTTAACCCGACAGGGTAGAGAAAAACTGTTTTTT. This codes for CASSLTRQGREKLFF. The rearrangement links TRBV28 to TRBJ1-4, with TRBD1 matching over 7 bases. Per the germline V gene, CDR1 is MDHEN and CDR2 is SYDVKM. V shed 2 bases, J shed 8 bases, and the junction held 8 bases outside the gene matches. This CDR3 spans 15 amino acids.

This chain links TRBV2 with TRBJ2-7, with 9 positions matching TRBD1. Trimming took 6 bases from V and 7 from J; bases not matched to a gene: 7. CDR3 length: 13 residues. The V gene's germline CDR1 is SNHLY and CDR2 FYNNEI. The CDR3 DNA reads as TGTGCCAGCAGGTACAGGGGGCTAGGGGAGCAGTACTTC. Translation: CASRYRGLGEQYF.

The sample holds a few counts of this clone. The sample carries other DNA sequences with the same CDR3. V and J are TRBV5-1 and TRBJ2-7; 11 positions match TRBD2. This CDR3 spans 14 amino acids. Per the germline V gene, CDR1 is SGHRS and CDR2 is YFSETQ. The V gene end was trimmed by 0 bases and the J gene end by 7 bases; junction bases not matched to a gene: 3. CDR3 loop: CASSLGLAGREQYF. CDR3 DNA: TGCGCCAGCAGCTTGGGACTAGCGGGGAGAGAGCAGTACTTC.